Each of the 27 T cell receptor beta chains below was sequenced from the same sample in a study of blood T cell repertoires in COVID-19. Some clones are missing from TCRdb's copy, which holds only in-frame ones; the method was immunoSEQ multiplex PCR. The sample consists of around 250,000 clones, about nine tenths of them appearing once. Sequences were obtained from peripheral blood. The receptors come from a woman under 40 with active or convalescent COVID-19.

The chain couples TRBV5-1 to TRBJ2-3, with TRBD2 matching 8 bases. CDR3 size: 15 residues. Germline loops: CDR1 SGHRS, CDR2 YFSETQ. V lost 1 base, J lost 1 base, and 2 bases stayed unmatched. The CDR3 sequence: CASSLSRGGTDTQYF. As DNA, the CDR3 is TGCGCCAGCAGCTTGTCGCGGGGGGGCACAGATACGCAGTATTTT.

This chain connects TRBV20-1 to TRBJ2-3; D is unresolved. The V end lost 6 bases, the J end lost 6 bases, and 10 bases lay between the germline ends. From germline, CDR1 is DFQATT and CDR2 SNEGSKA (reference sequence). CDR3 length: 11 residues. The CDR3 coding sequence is TGCAGTGCCCGAACGGTGGATACGCAGTATTTT. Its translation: CSARTVDTQYF.

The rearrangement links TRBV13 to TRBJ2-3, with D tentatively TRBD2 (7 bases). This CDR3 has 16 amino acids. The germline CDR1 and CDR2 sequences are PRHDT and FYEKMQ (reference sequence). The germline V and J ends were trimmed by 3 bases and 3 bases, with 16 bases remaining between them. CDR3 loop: CASSLWGGRVTDTQYF. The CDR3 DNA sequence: TGTGCCAGCAGCTTGTGGGGGGGCCGAGTGACAGATACGCAGTATTTT. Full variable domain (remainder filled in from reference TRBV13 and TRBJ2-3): AAGVIQSPRHLIKEKRETATLKCYPIPRHDTVYWYQQGPGQDPQFLISFYEKMQSDKGSIPDRFSAQQFSDYHSELNMSSLELGDSALYFCASSLWGGRVTDTQYFGPGTRLTVL.

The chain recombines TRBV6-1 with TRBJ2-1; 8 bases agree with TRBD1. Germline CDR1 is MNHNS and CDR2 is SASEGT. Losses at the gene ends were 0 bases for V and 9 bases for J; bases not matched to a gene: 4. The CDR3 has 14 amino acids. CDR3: CASSEAIGQGEQFF. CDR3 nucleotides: TGTGCCAGCAGTGAAGCCATTGGACAGGGTGAGCAGTTCTTC.

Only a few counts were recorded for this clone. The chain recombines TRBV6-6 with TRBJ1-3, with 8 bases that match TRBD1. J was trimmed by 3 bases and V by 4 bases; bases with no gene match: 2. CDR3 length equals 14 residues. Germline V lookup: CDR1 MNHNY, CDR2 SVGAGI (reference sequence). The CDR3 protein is CASSFDRGGNTIYF. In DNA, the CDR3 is TGTGCCAGCAGTTTCGACAGGGGTGGAAACACCATATATTTT.

The CDR3 protein is CSASIQGYARGYTF. The CDR3 DNA reads as TGCAGTGCTAGTATCCAGGGCTACGCTAGGGGCTACACCTTC. J is TRBJ1-2 and V is TRBV20-1; D possibly corresponds to TRBD1 (5 bases). Trimming shortened V by 3 bases and J by 8 bases, and 19 bases separated the two germline ends. Germline values: CDR1 DFQATT, CDR2 SNEGSKA (reference sequence). This CDR3 is 14 amino acids long.

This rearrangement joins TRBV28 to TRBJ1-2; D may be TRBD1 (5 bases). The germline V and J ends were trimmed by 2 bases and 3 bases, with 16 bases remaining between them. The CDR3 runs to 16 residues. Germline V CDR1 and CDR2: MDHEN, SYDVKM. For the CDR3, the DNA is TGTGCCAGCAGTTTACAGGGTAGGGGTAGGGACTATGGCTACACCTTC. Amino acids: CASSLQGRGRDYGYTF.

DNA of the CDR3: TGTGCCAGCAGTTTATTTTCAGGGCAGCTTGAAAACACCATATATTTT. It yields the protein CASSLFSGQLENTIYF. The V and J genes are TRBV28 and TRBJ1-3; TRBD1 might be the D (5 bases). This CDR3 is 16 amino acids long. V was cut by 1 base and J by 6 bases, with 16 bases left in between. Germline-derived CDR1 and CDR2 are MDHEN and SYDVKM.

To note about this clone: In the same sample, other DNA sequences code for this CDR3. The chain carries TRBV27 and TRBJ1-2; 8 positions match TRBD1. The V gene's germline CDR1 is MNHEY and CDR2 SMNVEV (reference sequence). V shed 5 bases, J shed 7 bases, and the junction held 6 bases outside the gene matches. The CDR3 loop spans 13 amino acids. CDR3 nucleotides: TGTGCCAGCAGTCTCGACAGGGGTCGTGGCTACACCTTC. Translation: CASSLDRGRGYTF.

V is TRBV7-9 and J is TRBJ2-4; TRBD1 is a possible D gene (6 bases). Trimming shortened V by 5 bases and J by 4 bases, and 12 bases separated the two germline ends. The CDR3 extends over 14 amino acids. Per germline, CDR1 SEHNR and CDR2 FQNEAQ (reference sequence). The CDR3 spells CASSPTGLKNIQYF. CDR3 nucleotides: TGTGCCAGCAGCCCAACAGGGTTGAAAAACATTCAGTACTTC.

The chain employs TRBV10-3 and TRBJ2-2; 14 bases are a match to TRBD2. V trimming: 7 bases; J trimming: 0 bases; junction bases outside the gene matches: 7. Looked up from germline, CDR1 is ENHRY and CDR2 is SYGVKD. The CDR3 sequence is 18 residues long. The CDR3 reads CAITPTSGGAANTGELFF. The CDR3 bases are TGTGCCATCACTCCGACTAGCGGGGGGGCCGCGAACACCGGGGAGCTGTTTTTT.

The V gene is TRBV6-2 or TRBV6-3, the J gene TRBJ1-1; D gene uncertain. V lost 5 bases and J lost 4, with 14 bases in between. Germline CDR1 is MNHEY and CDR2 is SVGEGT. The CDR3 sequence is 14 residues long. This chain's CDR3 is CASSRRHPGTEAFF. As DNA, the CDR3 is TGTGCCAGCAGTCGTCGACACCCCGGCACTGAAGCTTTCTTT.

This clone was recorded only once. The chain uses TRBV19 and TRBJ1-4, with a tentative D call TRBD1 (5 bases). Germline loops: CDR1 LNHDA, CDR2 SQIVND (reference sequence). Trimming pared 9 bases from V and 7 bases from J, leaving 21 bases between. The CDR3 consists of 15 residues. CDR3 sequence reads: CASNPSGLGGEKLFF. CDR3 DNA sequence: TGTGCCAGCAATCCTTCGGGGCTCGGGGGTGAAAAACTGTTTTTT. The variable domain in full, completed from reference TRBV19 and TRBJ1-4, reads DGGITQSPKYLFRKEGQNVTLSCEQNLNHDAMYWYRQDPGQGLRLIYYSQIVNDFQKGDIAEGYSVSREKKESFPLTVTSAQKNPTAFYLCASNPSGLGGEKLFFGSGTQLSVL.

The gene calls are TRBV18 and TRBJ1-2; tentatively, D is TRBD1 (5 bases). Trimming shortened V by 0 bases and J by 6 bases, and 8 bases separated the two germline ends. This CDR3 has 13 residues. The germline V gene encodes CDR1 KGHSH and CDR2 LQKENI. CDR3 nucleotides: TGTGCCAGCTCACCACCGGGGCAGCATGGCTACACCTTC. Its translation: CASSPPGQHGYTF.

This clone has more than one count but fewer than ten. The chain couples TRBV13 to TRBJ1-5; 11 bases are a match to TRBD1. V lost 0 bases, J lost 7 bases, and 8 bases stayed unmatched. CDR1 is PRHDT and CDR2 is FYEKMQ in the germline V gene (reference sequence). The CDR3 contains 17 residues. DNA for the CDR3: TGTGCCAGCAGCTTAGGTTTCGGGACAGGGGGTGGGCAGCCCCAGCATTTT. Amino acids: CASSLGFGTGGGQPQHF.

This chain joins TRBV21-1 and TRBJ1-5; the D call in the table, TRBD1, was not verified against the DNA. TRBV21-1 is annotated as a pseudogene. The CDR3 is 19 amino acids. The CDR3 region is CASSKEDRGGGYSNQPQHF. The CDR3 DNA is TGTGCCAGCAGCAAAGAGGACAGGGGGGGAGGGTATAGCAATCAGCCCCAGCATTTT.

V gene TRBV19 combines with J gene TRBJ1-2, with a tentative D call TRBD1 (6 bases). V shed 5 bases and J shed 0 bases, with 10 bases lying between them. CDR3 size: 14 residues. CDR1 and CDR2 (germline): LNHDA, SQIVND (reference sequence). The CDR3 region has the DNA TGTGCCAGTAGTCTCAGGGGTACTAACTATGGCTACACCTTC. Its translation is CASSLRGTNYGYTF.

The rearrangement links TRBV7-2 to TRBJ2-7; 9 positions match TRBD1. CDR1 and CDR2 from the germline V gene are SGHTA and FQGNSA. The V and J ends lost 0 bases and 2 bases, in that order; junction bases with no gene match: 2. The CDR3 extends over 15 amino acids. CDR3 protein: CASSLARQGAYEQYF. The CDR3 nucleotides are TGTGCCAGCAGCTTAGCGCGACAGGGGGCCTACGAGCAGTACTTC. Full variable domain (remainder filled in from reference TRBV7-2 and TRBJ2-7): GAGVSQSPSNKVTEKGKDVELRCDPISGHTALYWYRQSLGQGLEFLIYFQGNSAPDKSGLPSDRFSAERTGGSVSTLTIQRTQQEDSAVYLCASSLARQGAYEQYFGPGTRLTVT.

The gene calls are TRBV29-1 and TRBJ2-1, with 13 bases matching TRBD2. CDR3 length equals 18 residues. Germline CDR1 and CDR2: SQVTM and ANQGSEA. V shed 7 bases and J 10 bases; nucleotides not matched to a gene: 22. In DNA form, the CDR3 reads TGCAGCGGCCCACTAGCGGGGGGGCCAATGGGATTATTCTCCGAGCAGTTCTTC. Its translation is CSGPLAGGPMGLFSEQFF.

In DNA form, the CDR3 reads TGTGCCAGCAGCCTGCACAGGGGGGAGAACACCGGGGAGCTGTTTTTT. It translates to CASSLHRGENTGELFF. The chain couples TRBV7-9 to TRBJ2-2; 8 positions match TRBD1. The V gene's germline CDR1 is SEHNR and CDR2 FQNEAQ (reference sequence). With 5 bases clipped from V and 1 base from J, the junction kept 6 bases outside the gene matches. The CDR3 runs to 16 residues.

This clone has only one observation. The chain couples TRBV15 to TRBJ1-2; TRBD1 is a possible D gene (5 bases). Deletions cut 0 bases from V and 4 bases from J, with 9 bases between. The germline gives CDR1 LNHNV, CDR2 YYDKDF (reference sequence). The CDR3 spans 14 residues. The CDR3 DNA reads TGTGCCACCAGCAGAGAACAGGCGATCTATGGCTACACCTTC. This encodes CATSREQAIYGYTF.

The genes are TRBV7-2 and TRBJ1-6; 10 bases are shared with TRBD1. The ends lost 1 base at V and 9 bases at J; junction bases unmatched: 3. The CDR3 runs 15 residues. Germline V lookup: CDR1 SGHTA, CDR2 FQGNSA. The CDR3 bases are TGTGCCAGCAGCTTAGGTGGGACAGGGGTTTCACCCCTCCACTTT. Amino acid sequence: CASSLGGTGVSPLHF.

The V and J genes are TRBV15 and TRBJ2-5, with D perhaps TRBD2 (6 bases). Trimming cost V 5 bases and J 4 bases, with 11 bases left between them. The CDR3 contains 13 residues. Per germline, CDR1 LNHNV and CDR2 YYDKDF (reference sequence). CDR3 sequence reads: CATSFWDSETQYF. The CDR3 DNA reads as TGTGCCACCAGCTTTTGGGACTCAGAGACCCAGTACTTC.

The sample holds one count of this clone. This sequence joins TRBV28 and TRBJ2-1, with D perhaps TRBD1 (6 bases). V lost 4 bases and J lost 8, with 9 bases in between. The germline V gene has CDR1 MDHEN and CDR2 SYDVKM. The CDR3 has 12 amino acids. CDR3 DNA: TGTGCCAGCAGTTCAGGGGTGGATGAGCAGTTCTTC. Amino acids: CASSSGVDEQFF.

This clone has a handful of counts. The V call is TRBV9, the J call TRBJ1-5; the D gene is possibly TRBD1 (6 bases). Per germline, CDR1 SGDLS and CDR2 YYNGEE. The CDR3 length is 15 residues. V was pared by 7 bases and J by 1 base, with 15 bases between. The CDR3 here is CASHPRQGSNQPQHF. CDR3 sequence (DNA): TGTGCCAGCCACCCAAGGCAGGGGAGCAATCAGCCCCAGCATTTT.

This CDR3 is CASSRTGAGEQFF. CDR3 sequence (DNA): TGCGCCAGCAGCCGCACAGGGGCCGGTGAGCAGTTCTTC. The chain employs TRBV4-3 and TRBJ2-1; 7 bases agree with TRBD1. CDR1 LGHNA and CDR2 YSLEER come from the germline V gene. The V segment lost 4 bases and the J segment 9 bases; nucleotides outside the gene matches: 6. This CDR3 has 13 amino acids.

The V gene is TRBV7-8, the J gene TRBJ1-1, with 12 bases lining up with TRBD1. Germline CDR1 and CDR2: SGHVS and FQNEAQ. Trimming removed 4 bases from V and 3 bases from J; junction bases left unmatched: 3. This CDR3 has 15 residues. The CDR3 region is CASSYRDRGHTEAFF. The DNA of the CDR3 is TGTGCCAGCAGCTACCGGGACAGGGGGCACACTGAAGCTTTCTTT.